This TCR beta chain was documented in a study of blood T cell repertoires in COVID-19 (dated by TCRdb to the early 2020s). Broadly, across the study: Samples covering the acute and convalescent phases of COVID-19 were provided by collaborators in the United States, Italy and Spain. A freely available public database, intended as a resource for researchers studying the immune response to SARS-CoV-2, is where the repertoires were released. Where available, HLA class I and class II types were taken from metadata supplied by the sample provider and were not determined by assay-based typing. The material from the prospective study consisted of cDNA or gDNA derived from T cells, B-cell-depleted T cells, or PBMCs. The dataset comprised deeply sampled blood TCRbeta repertoires from subjects exposed to, actively infected with, or recovered from COVID-19. Samples came from the ongoing ImmuneRACE study (first 160 participants) plus 1,254 subjects from 6 global collaborators. The sample metadata nearly always contained a de-identified subject ID, COVID-19 status, age in years and sex. Overall results and qualifications from the work: The quantity of clinical and demographic metadata differed by source and by participant and was supplied without curation.

The immunoSEQ Assay, a bias-controlled multiplex PCR, was used to amplify TCRbeta CDR3 regions from genomic DNA. The authors' pipeline ran thus. The number of nucleated cells in each sample was estimated from the amplification of reference gene primers within the assay. To quantify the absolute abundance of each unique TCRbeta CDR3 rearrangement, sequence reads were collapsed and filtered. For each sample, productive Simpson clonality was calculated as the square root of Simpson's diversity index across productive rearrangements. This immuneACCESS table, as held by TCRdb, lists in-frame sequences with V and J called but not all clones. Of the missing ones, under half trace to an unresolved V gene in checked studies; the others have no known cause. That table furnishes V, J and clone size, whereas the DNA furnished D and trimming. Within this sample are more than 55,000 clones, with around 79% of them counted one time only. Of the sample, roughly 32% falls within the top ten clones.

Regarding this clone: Its antigen is unknown. No per-base quality is available; no much larger clone lies one base away.

The collaborating institutions used their own protocols to collect whole blood in K2EDTA tubes. For TCRbeta analysis, collaborators shipped samples in one of three forms: frozen whole blood, isolated PBMCs, or DNA extracted from either of those sample types. For CDR1 and CDR2, the germline V gene (reference sequence) lists SGHNT and YYREEE. Cut back by 0 bases and 9 bases, the V and J ends lie 9 bases apart. Including cysteine and phenylalanine, the CDR3 has 12 amino acids. This entry keeps only the CDR3 DNA: 36 bases, framed from base 1. Sequenced sample: peripheral blood. The clonotype comes from a human donor in a cohort sampled during active COVID-19. The V gene is TRBV5-4 and the J gene is TRBJ1-2, with a weak D call of TRBD1 (5 bases match). The CDR3 region: CASSLGQMSYTF. In nucleotides, the sequence is TGTGCCAGCAGCTTGGGACAGATGAGCTACACCTTC. With all but the CDR3 taken from the reference TRBV5-4 and TRBJ1-2 genes, the full variable domain is: ETGVTQSPTHLIKTRGQQVTLRCSSQSGHNTVSWYQQALGQGPQFIFQYYREEENGRGNFPPRFSGLQFPNYSSELNVNALELDDSALYLCASSLGQMSYTFGSGTRLTVV.